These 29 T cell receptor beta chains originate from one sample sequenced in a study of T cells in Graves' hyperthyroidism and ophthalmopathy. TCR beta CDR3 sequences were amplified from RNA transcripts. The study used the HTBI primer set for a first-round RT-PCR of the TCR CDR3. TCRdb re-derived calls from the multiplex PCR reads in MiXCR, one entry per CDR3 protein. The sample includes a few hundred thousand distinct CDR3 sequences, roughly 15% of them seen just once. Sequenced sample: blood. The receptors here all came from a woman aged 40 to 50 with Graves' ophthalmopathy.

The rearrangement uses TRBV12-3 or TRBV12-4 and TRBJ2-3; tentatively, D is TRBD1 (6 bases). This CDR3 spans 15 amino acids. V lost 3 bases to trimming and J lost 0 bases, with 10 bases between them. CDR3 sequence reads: CASSLLTGSTDTQYF. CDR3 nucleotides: TGTGCCAGCAGTTTGCTGACAGGCAGCACAGATACGCAGTATTTT.

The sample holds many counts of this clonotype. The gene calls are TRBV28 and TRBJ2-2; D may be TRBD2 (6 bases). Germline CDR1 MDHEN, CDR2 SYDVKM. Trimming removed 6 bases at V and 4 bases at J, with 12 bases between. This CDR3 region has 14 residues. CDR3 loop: CASRDYSFTGELFF. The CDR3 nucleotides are TGTGCCAGCAGGGACTACAGTTTCACCGGGGAGCTGTTTTTT.

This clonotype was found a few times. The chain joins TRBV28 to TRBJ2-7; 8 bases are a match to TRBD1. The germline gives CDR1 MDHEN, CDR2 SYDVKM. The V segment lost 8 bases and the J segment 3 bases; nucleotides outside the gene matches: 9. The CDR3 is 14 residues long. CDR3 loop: CASGEPGTGYEQYF. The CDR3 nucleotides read TGTGCCAGCGGGGAACCCGGGACAGGCTACGAGCAGTACTTC.

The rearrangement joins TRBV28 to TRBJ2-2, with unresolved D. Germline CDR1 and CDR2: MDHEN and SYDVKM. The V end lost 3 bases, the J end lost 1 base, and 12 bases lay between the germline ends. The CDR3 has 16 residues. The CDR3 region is CASSFEAGLNTGELFF. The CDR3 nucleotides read TGTGCCAGCAGTTTCGAAGCAGGTTTGAACACCGGGGAGCTGTTTTTT.

CDR3 region: CASSPPGQVGPLHF. In DNA form, the CDR3 reads TGTGCCAGCTCACCTCCGGGACAGGTGGGACCCCTCCACTTT. The rearrangement joins TRBV18 to TRBJ1-6, with 8 bases lining up with TRBD1. This CDR3 spans 14 amino acids. Trimming at V came to 3 bases and at J to 12 bases, leaving 7 bases not matched to a gene. The V gene's germline CDR1 is KGHSH and CDR2 LQKENI. Looking up the rest from reference TRBV18 and TRBJ1-6 gives the full variable domain: NAGVMQNPRHLVRRRGQEARLRCSPMKGHSHVYWYRQLPEEGLKFMVYLQKENIIDESGMPKERFSAEFPKEGPSILRIQQVVRGDSAAYFCASSPPGQVGPLHFGNGTRLTVT.

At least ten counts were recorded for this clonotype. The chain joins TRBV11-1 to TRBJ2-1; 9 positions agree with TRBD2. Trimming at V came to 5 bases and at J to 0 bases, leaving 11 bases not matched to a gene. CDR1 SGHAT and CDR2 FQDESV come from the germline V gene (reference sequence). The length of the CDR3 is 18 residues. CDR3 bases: TGTGCCAGCAGCCCGGCGGGAGGGACCAAAAGCTCCTACAATGAGCAGTTCTTC. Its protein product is CASSPAGGTKSSYNEQFF.

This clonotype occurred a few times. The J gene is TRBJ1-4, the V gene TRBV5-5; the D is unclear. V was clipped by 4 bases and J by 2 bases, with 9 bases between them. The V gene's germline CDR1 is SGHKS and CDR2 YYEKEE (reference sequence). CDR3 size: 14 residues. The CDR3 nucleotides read TGTGCCAGCAGCCCGGGTTTTACTAATGAAAAACTGTTTTTT. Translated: CASSPGFTNEKLFF.

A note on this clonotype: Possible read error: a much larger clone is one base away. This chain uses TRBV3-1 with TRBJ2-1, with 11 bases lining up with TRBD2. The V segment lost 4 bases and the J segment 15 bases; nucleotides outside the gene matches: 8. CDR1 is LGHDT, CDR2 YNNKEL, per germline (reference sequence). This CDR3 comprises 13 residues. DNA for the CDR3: TGTGCCAGCAGCCGACGAACTAGCGGGAGTCGGTTCTTC. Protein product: CASSRRTSGSRFF.

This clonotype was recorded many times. CDR3 loop: CASSLQGARGTGELFF. As DNA, the CDR3 is TGCGCCAGCAGCTTACAAGGGGCGCGTGGCACCGGGGAGCTGTTTTTT. The chain has TRBV5-1 and TRBJ2-2; D is perhaps TRBD1 (5 bases). Germline loops: CDR1 SGHRS, CDR2 YFSETQ. The CDR3 extends over 16 amino acids. V was clipped by 2 bases and J by 4 bases, with 15 bases between them.

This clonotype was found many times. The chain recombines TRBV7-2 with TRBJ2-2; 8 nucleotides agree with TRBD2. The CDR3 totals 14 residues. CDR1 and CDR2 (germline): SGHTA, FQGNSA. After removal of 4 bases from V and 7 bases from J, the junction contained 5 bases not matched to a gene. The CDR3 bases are TGTGCCAGCAGCTCGACTAGCGATGGCGGGGAGCTGTTTTTT. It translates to CASSSTSDGGELFF.

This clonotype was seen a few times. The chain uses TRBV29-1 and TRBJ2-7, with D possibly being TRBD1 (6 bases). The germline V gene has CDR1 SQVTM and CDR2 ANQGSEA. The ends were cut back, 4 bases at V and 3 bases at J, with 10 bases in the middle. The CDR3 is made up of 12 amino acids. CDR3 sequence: CSVVRGGYEQYF. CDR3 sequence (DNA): TGCAGCGTTGTTAGAGGGGGCTACGAGCAGTACTTC.

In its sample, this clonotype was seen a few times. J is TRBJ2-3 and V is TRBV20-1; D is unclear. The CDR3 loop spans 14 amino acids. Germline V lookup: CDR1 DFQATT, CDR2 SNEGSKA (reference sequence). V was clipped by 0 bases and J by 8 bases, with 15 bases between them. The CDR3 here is CSARDGHATGTQYF. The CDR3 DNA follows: TGCAGTGCTAGAGATGGCCACGCGACGGGTACGCAGTATTTT.

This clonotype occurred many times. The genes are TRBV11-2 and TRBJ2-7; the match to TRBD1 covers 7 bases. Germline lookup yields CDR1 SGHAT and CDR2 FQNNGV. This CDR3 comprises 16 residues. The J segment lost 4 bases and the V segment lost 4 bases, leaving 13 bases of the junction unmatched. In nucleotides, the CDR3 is TGTGCCAGCAGCTCCCACAGGGGTGCCCTCCCATACGAGCAGTACTTC. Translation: CASSSHRGALPYEQYF.

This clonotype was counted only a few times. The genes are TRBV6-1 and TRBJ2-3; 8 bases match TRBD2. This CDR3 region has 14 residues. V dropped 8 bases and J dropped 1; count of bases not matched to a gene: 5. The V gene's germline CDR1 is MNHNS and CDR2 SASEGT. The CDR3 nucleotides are TGTGCCAGCCTCGGGAGGGGACGCACAGATACGCAGTATTTT. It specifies CASLGRGRTDTQYF.

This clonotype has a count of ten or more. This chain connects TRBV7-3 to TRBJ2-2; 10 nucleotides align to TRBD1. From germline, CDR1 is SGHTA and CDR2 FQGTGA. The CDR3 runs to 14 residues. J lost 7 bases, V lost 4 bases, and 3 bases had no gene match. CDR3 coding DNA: TGTGCCAGCAGCTCGGGACAGGGGAACGGGGAGCTGTTTTTT. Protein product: CASSSGQGNGELFF. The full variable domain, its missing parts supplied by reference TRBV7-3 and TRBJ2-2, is GAGVSQTPSNKVTEKGKYVELRCDPISGHTALYWYRQSLGQGPEFLIYFQGTGAADDSGLPNDRFFAVRPEGSVSTLKIQRTERGDSAVYLCASSSGQGNGELFFGEGSRLTVL.

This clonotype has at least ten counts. CDR3 in DNA: TGTGCCAGCAGCTTGAGGACAGGGAAAGAGACCCAGTACTTC. Protein sequence: CASSLRTGKETQYF. The chain employs TRBV7-8 and TRBJ2-5, with 8 bases aligning to TRBD1. This CDR3 is built from 14 residues. V was clipped by 3 bases and J by 3 bases; unmatched bases: 3. Germline assignment: CDR1 SGHVS and CDR2 FQNEAQ. Drawing the rest from reference TRBV7-8 and TRBJ2-5, the complete variable domain is GAGVSQSPRYKVAKRGQDVALRCDPISGHVSLFWYQQALGQGPEFLTYFQNEAQLDKSGLPSDRFFAERPEGSVSTLKIQRTQQEDSAVYLCASSLRTGKETQYFGPGTRLLVL.

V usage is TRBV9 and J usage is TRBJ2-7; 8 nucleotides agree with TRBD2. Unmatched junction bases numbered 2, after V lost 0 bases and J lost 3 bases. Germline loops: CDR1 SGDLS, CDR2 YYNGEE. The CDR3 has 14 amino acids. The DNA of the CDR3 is TGTGCCAGCAGCGTAGGGCTAGCGGGCTACGAGCAGTACTTC. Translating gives CASSVGLAGYEQYF.

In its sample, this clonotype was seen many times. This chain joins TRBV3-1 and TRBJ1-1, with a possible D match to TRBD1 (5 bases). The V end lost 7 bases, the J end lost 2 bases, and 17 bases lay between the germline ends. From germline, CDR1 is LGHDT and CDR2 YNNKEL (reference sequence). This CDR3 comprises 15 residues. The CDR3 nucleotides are TGTGCCAGCACCCATTCATCGACAGACAACACTGAAGCTTTCTTT. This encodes CASTHSSTDNTEAFF.

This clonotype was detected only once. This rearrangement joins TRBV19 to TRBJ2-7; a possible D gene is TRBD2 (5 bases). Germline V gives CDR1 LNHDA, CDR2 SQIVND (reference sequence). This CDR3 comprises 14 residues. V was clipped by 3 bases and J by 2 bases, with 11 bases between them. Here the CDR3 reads CASSMTSEAYEQYF. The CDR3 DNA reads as TGTGCCAGTAGTATGACTTCGGAGGCCTACGAGCAGTACTTC.

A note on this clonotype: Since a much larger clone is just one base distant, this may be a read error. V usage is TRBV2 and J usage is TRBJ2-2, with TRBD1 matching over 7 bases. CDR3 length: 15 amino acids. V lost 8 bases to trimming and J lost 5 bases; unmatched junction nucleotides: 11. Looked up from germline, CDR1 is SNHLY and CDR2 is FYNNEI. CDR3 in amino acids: CASRGGGDGTGELFF. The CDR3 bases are TGTGCCAGCCGAGGGGGCGGAGATGGAACCGGGGAGCTGTTTTTT. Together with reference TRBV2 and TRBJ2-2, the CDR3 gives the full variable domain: EPEVTQTPSHQVTQMGQEVILRCVPISNHLYFYWYRQILGQKVEFLVSFYNNEISEKSEIFDDQFSVERPDGSNFTLKIRSTKLEDSAMYFCASRGGGDGTGELFFGEGSRLTVL.

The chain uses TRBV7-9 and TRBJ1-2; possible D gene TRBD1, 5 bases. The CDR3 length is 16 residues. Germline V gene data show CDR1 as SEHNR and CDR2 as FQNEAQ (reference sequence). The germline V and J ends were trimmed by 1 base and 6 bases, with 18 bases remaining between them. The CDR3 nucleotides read TGTGCCAGCAGCTTAGGGACTCGTACGGGGCGACATGGCTACACCTTC. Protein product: CASSLGTRTGRHGYTF.

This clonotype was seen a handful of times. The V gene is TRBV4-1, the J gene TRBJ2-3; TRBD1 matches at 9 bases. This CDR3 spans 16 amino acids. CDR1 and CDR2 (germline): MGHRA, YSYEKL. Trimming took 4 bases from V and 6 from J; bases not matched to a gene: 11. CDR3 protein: CASSPGQGSAGDTQYF. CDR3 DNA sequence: TGCGCCAGCAGCCCGGGACAGGGCTCAGCGGGGGATACGCAGTATTTT.

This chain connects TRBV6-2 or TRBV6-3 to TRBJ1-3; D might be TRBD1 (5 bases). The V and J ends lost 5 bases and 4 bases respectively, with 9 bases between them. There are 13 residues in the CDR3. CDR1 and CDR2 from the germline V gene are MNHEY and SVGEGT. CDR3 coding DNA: TGTGCCAGCAGTGCGGGGGAAGGAAACACCATATATTTT. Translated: CASSAGEGNTIYF.

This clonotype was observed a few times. CDR3 in DNA: TGTGCCAGCAGTGGAGGAGGAGGGATTCGTACCGGGGAGCTGTTTTTT. Encoded protein: CASSGGGGIRTGELFF. The chain has TRBV2 and TRBJ2-2; possible D gene TRBD2, 6 bases. V dropped 4 bases and J dropped 5 bases, with 17 bases sitting between them. The germline V gene has CDR1 SNHLY and CDR2 FYNNEI. CDR3 length: 16 residues.

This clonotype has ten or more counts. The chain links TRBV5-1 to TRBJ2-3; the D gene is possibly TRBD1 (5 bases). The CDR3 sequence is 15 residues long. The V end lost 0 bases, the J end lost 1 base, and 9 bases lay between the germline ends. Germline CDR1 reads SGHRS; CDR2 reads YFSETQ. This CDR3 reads CASSLEGPGTDTQYF. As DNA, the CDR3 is TGCGCCAGCAGCTTGGAGGGGCCCGGCACAGATACGCAGTATTTT.

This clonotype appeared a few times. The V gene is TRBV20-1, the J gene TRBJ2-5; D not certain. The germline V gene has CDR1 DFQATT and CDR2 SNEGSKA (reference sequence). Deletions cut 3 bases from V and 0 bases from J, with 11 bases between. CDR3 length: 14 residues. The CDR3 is CSARSAADQETQYF. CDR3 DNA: TGCAGTGCTAGGTCCGCGGCGGACCAAGAGACCCAGTACTTC.

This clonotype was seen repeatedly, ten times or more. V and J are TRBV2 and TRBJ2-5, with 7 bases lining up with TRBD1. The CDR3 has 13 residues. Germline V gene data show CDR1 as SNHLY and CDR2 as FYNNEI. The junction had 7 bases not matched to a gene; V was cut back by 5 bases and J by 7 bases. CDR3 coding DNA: TGTGCCAGCAGTTCTGATACAGGGGCGACCCAGTACTTC. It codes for CASSSDTGATQYF.

CDR3 nucleotides: TGTGCCAGCACCTCCGCCGGCGGCGCAGGCGATACGCAGTATTTT. This codes for CASTSAGGAGDTQYF. The chain links TRBV28 to TRBJ2-3; D gene unclear. Per germline, CDR1 MDHEN and CDR2 SYDVKM. Trimming stripped 7 bases from V and 6 bases from J, with 20 bases between. This CDR3 comprises 15 residues.

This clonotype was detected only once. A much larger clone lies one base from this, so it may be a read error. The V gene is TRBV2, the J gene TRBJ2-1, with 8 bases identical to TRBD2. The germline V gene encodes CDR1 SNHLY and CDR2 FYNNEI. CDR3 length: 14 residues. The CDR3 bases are TGTGCCAGCAAGTTAAGCGGGAGTTACAGTGAGCAGTTCTTC. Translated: CASKLSGSYSEQFF.